This paragraph covers one T cell receptor beta chain sequence. The target antigen is unknown. The record originates from a study of OX40 agonist ivuxolimab in advanced cancers. Study in general: Three patients showed partial responses: one hepatocellular carcinoma and two cutaneous melanoma cases.

The CDR3 consists of 15 residues. CDR1 and CDR2 from the germline V gene are MNHEY and SMNVEV (reference sequence). Trimming took off 4 bases at V and 6 bases at J, with 18 bases between the two ends. Repertoires were generated with immunoSEQ multiplex PCR, while TCRdb's copy carries only in-frame clones and drops some. The sample includes some 66,000 clones, approximately 80% of them seen just once. Autoimmune disease history or systemic immunosuppression excluded patients. Study-level results: Expanded clones were, on average, more numerous in CD8+ T cells than in CD4+.

The TCR originated in an adult with an advanced solid tumor such as melanoma, head and neck, liver or kidney cancer. The sequencing used CD4+ or CD8+ T cells sorted from blood, collected in a trial of the OX40 agonist ivuxolimab. The rearrangement uses TRBV27 and TRBJ1-2; the D gene is possibly TRBD1 (6 bases). CDR3 protein: CASSSLDGTRNGYTF. In nucleotides, the CDR3 is TGTGCCAGCAGTTCCTTAGACGGGACACGGAATGGCTACACCTTC.